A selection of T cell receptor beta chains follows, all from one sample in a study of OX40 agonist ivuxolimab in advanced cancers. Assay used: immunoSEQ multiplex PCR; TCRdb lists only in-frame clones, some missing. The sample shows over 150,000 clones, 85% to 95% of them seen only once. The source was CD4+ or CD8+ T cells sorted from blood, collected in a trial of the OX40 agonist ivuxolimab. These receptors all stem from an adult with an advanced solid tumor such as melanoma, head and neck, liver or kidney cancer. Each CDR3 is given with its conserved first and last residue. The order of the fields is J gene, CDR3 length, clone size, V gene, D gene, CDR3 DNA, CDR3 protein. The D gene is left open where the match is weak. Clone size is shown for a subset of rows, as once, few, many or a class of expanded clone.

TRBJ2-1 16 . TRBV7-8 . TGTGCCAGCAGCTTACTCGCGGCCCTGGATAACAATGAGCAGTTCTTC CASSLLAALDNNEQFF
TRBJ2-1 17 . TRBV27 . TGTGCCAGCAGTTTATTTCTGGGGGGACAAGGATTCAATGAGCAGTTCTTC CASSLFLGGQGFNEQFF
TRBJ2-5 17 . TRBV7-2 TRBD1 TGTGCCAGCAGCTTAAATTGGGGTGGACAGGCTCAAGGGACCCAGTACTTC CASSLNWGGQAQGTQYF
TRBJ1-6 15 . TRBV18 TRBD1 TGTGCCAGCTCACCAAGGACAGGGAATAATTCACCCCTCCACTTT CASSPRTGNNSPLHF
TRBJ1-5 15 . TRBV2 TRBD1 TGTGCCAGCCGGGACAGGGGAGGGAGCAATCAGCCCCAGCATTTT CASRDRGGSNQPQHF
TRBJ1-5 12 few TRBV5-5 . TGTGCCAGCAGCTTTCCCGGGGAACCCCAGCATTTT CASSFPGEPQHF
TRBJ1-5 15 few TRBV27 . TGTGCCAGCAGTCCGGGACACCTTAGCAATCAGCCCCAGCATTTT CASSPGHLSNQPQHF
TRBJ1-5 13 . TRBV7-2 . TGTGCCAGCAGCTTAGTGGGCAATCAGCCCCAGCATTTT CASSLVGNQPQHF
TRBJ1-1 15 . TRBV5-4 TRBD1 TGTGCCAGCAGCACAAGACAGGGAAGTTACACTGAAGCTTTCTTT CASSTRQGSYTEAFF
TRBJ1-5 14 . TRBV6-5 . TGTGCCAGCAGTAGACAGGACAGCAATCAGCCCCAGCATTTT CASSRQDSNQPQHF
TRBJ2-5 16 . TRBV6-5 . TGTGCCAGCAGTTACTCGACAGGACTGAGACGGGAGACCCAGTACTTC CASSYSTGLRRETQYF
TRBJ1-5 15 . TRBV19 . TGTGCCAGTAGGGACCAGGGCCAAAGCAATCAGCCCCAGCATTTT CASRDQGQSNQPQHF
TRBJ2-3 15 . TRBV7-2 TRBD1 TGTGCCAGCAGCTTATCGGGACAGGGCACAGATACGCAGTATTTT CASSLSGQGTDTQYF
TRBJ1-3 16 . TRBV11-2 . TGTGCCAGCAGCTTAAGTCCCAGTTCGTCTGGAAACACCATATATTTT CASSLSPSSSGNTIYF
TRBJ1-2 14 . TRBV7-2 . TGTGCCAGCAGCTTAAATTTTGGAGTCTATGGCTACACCTTC CASSLNFGVYGYTF
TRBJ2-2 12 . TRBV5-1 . TGCGCCAGCAGGGACATCACCGGGGAGCTGTTTTTT CASRDITGELFF
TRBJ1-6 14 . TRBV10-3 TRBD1 TGTGCCATCAGTGCGGACAGGCGTAATTCACCCCTCCACTTT CAISADRRNSPLHF
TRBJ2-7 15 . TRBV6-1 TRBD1 TGTGCCAGCAAGCAACAGGGGGTTATGATCAACGAGCAGTACTTC CASKQQGVMINEQYF
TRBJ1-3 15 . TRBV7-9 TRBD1 TGTGCCAGCAGCCCCGGGACAGTAACAGGAAACACCATATATTTT CASSPGTVTGNTIYF
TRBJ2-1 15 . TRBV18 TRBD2 TGTGCCAGCTCACCAGGACTAGCGGACCGCAATGAGCAGTTCTTC CASSPGLADRNEQFF
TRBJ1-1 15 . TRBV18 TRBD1 TGTGCCAGCTCACCACTTCAGGGGGCTGGCACTGAAGCTTTCTTT CASSPLQGAGTEAFF
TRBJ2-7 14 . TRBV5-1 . TGCGCCAGCAGCTTGGGGACAGTTTCCTACGAGCAGTACTTC CASSLGTVSYEQYF
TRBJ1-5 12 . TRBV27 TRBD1 TGTGCCAGCGGGACAGTCAATCAGCCCCAGCATTTT CASGTVNQPQHF
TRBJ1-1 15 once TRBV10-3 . TGTGCCATCGGGCCCACCGGGACGCCCCCCACTGAAGCTTTCTTT CAIGPTGTPPTEAFF
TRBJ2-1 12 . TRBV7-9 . TGTGCCAGCAGCTGGGACGACAATGAGCAGTTCTTC CASSWDDNEQFF
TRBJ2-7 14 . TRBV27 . TGTGCCAGCAGCTTATCAGTTGTCTCCTACGAGCAGTACTTC CASSLSVVSYEQYF
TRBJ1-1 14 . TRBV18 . TGTGCCAGCTCACCATCGGTCATGAACACTGAAGCTTTCTTT CASSPSVMNTEAFF
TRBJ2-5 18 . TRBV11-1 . TGTGCCAGCAGCTCACCTTCTTCTGGGGCAGGGCCGCGGGAGACCCAGTACTTC CASSSPSSGAGPRETQYF
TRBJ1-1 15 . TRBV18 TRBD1 TGTGCCAGCTCGGGGACAGGGGTTGGGAACACTGAAGCTTTCTTT CASSGTGVGNTEAFF
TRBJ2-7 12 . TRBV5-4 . TGTGCCAGCAGCTTGCCGGGTCACGAGCAGTACTTC CASSLPGHEQYF
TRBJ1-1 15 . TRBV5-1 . TGCGCCAGCAGCTTGAGTGACGCCCGAGGGACTGAAGCTTTCTTT CASSLSDARGTEAFF
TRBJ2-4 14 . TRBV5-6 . TGTGCCAGCAATCCAGGTTTAGCCAAAAACATTCAGTACTTC CASNPGLAKNIQYF
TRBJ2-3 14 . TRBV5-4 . TGTGCCAGCAGCTTGGGACTTCCTGAGGATACGCAGTATTTT CASSLGLPEDTQYF
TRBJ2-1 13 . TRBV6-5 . TGTGCCAGCAGTTACAGGGGGTACGGTGAGCAGTTCTTC CASSYRGYGEQFF
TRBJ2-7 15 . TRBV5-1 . TGCGCCAGCAGCTTGGTGGCAGGGAATACCTACGAGCAGTACTTC CASSLVAGNTYEQYF
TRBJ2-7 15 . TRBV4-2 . TGTGCCAGCAGCCAAGATTTGGGGGATACCTACGAGCAGTACTTC CASSQDLGDTYEQYF
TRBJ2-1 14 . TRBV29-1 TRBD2 TGCAGCGTCTTAGCGGGAGGAGGTTACAATGAGCAGTTCTTC CSVLAGGGYNEQFF
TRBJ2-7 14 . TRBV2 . TGTGCCAGCTCCGGACTAACGGCATCCTACGAGCAGTACTTC CASSGLTASYEQYF
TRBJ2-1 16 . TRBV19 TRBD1 TGTGCCAGTAGAGCCGGGACAGGGGGACCCTACAATGAGCAGTTCTTC CASRAGTGGPYNEQFF
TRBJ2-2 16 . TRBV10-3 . TGTGCCATAGGGGGGGGGAGCCCATCGAACACCGGGGAGCTGTTTTTT CAIGGGSPSNTGELFF
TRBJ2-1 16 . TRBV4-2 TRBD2 TGTGCCAGCAGCCGGTCTAGCGGGAGCTCCTACAATGAGCAGTTCTTC CASSRSSGSSYNEQFF
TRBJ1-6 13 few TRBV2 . TGTGCCAGCACCTCTACACAAAATTCACCCCTCCACTTT CASTSTQNSPLHF
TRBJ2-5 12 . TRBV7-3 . TGTGCCAGCAGCCCGAGCGGGGAGACCCAGTACTTC CASSPSGETQYF
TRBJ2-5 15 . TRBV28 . TGTGCCAGCAGTTTGCCCCCGGACAACCAAGAGACCCAGTACTTC CASSLPPDNQETQYF
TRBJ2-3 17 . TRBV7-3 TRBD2 TGTGCCAGCAGCTTAGGACCGACTAGCGGGAGGGAGAATACGCAGTATTTT CASSLGPTSGRENTQYF
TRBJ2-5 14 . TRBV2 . TGTGCCAGCAGTGAAGGACGGGGCCAAGAGACCCAGTACTTC CASSEGRGQETQYF
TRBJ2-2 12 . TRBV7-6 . TGTGCCAGCAGCTTTGGGACCGGGGAGCTGTTTTTT CASSFGTGELFF
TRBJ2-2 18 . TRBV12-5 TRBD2 TGTGCTAGTGGCCGCCGTCGCCTAGCGGGGGCGAACACCGGGGAGCTGTTTTTT CASGRRRLAGANTGELFF
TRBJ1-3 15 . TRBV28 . TGTGCCAGCAGCTTTTCGGACAGCTCTGGAAACACCATATATTTT CASSFSDSSGNTIYF
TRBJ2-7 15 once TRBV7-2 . TGTGCCAGCAGCTTAGCTCCGGGACACGTGAACGAGCAGTACTTC CASSLAPGHVNEQYF
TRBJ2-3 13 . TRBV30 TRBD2 TGTGCCTGGAGTAGGGACTATCTAAATACGCAGTATTTT CAWSRDYLNTQYF
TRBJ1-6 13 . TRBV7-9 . TGTGCCAGCAGCTCCCCGGGACACACGAACCTCCACTTT CASSSPGHTNLHF
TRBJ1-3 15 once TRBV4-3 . TGCGCCAGCAGCCAAGATCGACAGATTGGAAACACCATATATTTT CASSQDRQIGNTIYF